The 3 T cell receptor beta chains in this list originate from one sample, sequenced in a study of cytomegalovirus exposure and HLA in healthy donors. The PCR used 60 Vbeta and 13 Jbeta primers. Some clones are missing from TCRdb's copy, which holds only in-frame ones; the method was immunoSEQ multiplex PCR. The sample records 150,000 to 200,000 clones, 60% to 85% being singletons. Sample: PBMCs. These TCRs come from a middle-aged woman in good health and CMV-seronegative.

A few counts support this clone. The chain has TRBV7-8 and TRBJ2-5, with 8 nucleotides matching TRBD2. The J call could be wrong; TRBJ2-7 is a better fit for the DNA end. This CDR3 comprises 17 residues. Germline values: CDR1 SGHVS, CDR2 FQNEAQ. The CDR3 DNA sequence: TGTGCCAGCAGGCCCTATGTGAGCGGGAGTTGGGATTACGAGCAGTACTTC. Its translation is CASRPYVSGSWDYEQYF.

The J gene is TRBJ2-1, the V gene TRBV27; 10 nucleotides align to TRBD2. Looked up from germline, CDR1 is MNHEY and CDR2 is SMNVEV (reference sequence). This CDR3 has 14 residues. The ends lost 10 bases at V and 3 bases at J; junction bases unmatched: 6. The CDR3 loop reads CATSSGRGYNEQFF. DNA for the CDR3: TGTGCCACCTCTAGCGGGAGAGGCTACAATGAGCAGTTCTTC.

J is TRBJ2-3 and V is TRBV4-3, with TRBD2 identical over 8 bases. The germline CDR1 and CDR2 sequences are LGHNA and YSLEER. Trimming took 0 bases from V and 3 from J; bases not matched to a gene: 2. The CDR3 totals 15 residues. CDR3 protein: CASSQDGRVTDTQYF. The CDR3 nucleotides are TGCGCCAGCAGCCAAGACGGGAGGGTTACAGATACGCAGTATTTT.